This T cell receptor beta chain was documented in a study of blood T cell repertoires in COVID-19 (dated by TCRdb to the early 2020s). Some background on the complete study: Collaborator samples came from the United States, Italy and Spain and covered acute and convalescent phases of COVID-19. The prospective study material was composed of cDNA or gDNA derived from T cells, B-cell-depleted T cells, or PBMCs. The dataset comprised deeply sampled blood TCRbeta repertoires from subjects exposed to, actively infected with, or recovered from COVID-19. The repertoires were released in a freely available public database intended as a resource for research on the immune response to SARS-CoV-2. The samples were drawn from the first 160 participants of the ongoing ImmuneRACE study and from about 1,200 subjects provided by 6 global collaborators. Nearly every sample came with metadata listing a de-identified subject ID, COVID-19 status, age in years and sex. Where available, HLA class I and class II types were taken from metadata supplied by the sample provider and were not determined by assay-based typing.

Notes on this clone: No antigen is known for it. Qualities for individual bases were not recorded, and no much larger clone is one base off.

Trimming takes 6 bases off V and 2 bases off J; junction bases not matched to a gene: 14. Taken from the germline V gene (reference sequence), the CDR1 and CDR2 loops are MNHEY and SMNVEV. The CDR3 goes from the cysteine to the phenylalanine over 17 residues. CDR3 DNA is the only sequence kept; it has 51 bases, read in frame from the first base. A second Seattle source provided samples from volunteer blood donors who had recovered from COVID-19. Whole blood was collected in K2EDTA tubes by collaborating institutions according to the institutions' own protocols. Collaborator samples were shipped for TCRbeta analysis as frozen whole blood, isolated PBMCs, or DNA extracted from either sample type. Overall results and qualifications from the work: Clinical and demographic metadata were provided uncurated, with the amount varying by source and participant.

The immunoSEQ Assay, a bias-controlled multiplex PCR, was used to amplify TCRbeta CDR3 regions from genomic DNA. The published analysis was carried out like this. The number of nucleated cells in each sample was estimated from the amplification of reference gene primers within the assay. Sequence reads were collapsed and filtered to measure the absolute abundance of every unique TCRbeta CDR3 rearrangement. For each sample, productive Simpson clonality was calculated as the square root of Simpson's diversity index across productive rearrangements. The table was pulled from immuneACCESS by TCRdb, which kept in-frame rearrangements only. Such tables lose some clones; where checked, under half of the loss comes from unresolved V genes, and the rest has no known cause. That table is the source of V, J and clone size, and D and trimming were worked out from the DNA. This sample holds about 180,000 clones; around 89% were observed only once. The biggest ten clones account for under 2% of the sample.

Specimen: peripheral blood. The sequence was obtained from a man younger than 30 who had recovered from COVID-19. The sequence joins TRBV27 to TRBJ2-7; TRBD1 lines up with 9 middle nucleotides. The DNA sequence is TGTGCCAGCAGCCAAAGTGGACAGGGGCGACCTACCTACGAGCAGTACTTC. This yields the protein CASSQSGQGRPTYEQYF.